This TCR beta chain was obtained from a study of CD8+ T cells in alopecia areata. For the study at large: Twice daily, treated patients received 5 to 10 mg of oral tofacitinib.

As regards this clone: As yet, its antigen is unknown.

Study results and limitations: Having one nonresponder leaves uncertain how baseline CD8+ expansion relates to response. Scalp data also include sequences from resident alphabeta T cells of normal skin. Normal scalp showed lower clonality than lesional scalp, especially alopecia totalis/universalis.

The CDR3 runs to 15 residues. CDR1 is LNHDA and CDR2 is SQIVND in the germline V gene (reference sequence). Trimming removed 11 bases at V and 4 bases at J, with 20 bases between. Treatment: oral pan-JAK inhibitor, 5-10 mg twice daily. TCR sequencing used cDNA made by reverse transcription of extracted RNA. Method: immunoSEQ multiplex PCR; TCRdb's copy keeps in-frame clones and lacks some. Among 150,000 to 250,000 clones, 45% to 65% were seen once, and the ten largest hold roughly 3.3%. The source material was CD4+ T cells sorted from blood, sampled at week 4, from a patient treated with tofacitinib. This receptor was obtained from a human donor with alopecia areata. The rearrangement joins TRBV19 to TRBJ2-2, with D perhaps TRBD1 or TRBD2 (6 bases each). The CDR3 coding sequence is TGTGCCGCTGGGAATCGGGGGCCGATCACCGGGGAGCTGTTTTTT. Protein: CAAGNRGPITGELFF.